In its sample, the clone carrying this T cell receptor (beta chain) was seen a few times. Its matching antigen is unknown. The sample originates from a study of T cell repertoires in cytomegalovirus infection. V lost 5 bases, J lost 2 bases, and 7 bases stayed unmatched. The CDR3 totals 16 residues. TCRdb used MiXCR to reprocess the reads, holding one entry per CDR3 protein. The sample comprises roughly 730,000 distinct CDR3 sequences, 30% to 40% of which are singletons, and over 15% rests with the top ten. Specimen: cultured PBMCs, collected from culture after CMV antigen stimulation. The rearrangement uses TRBV12-3 or TRBV12-4 and TRBJ2-5; 11 positions match TRBD1. This TCR came from a human donor in good health (CMV status not recorded). Some clones in this sample may be carry-over from other donors' samples. The CDR3 sequence is CASSQGRDRGQETQYF. DNA of the CDR3: TGTGCCAGCAGTCAAGGCCGGGACAGGGGGCAAGAGACCCAGTACTTC.